This T cell receptor (beta chain) was recovered during a study of beta chain features in type 1 diabetes. Study conclusions and caveats: Patients with Type 1 diabetes showed moderately but significantly shorter TCRB CDR3s in all four CD4+ subsets.

This clone was counted only a few times. Its specificity is unknown. Trimming at V came to 1 base and at J to 7 bases, leaving 5 bases not matched to a gene. There are 15 residues in the CDR3. The germline V gene has CDR1 SGHNT and CDR2 YYREEE (reference sequence). Reverse transcribing all isolated RNA meant expressed TCRB transcripts were sequenced. Only in-frame clones appear in the TCRdb table, and some are missing; sequencing was by immunoSEQ multiplex PCR. The sample records 600,000 to 700,000 clones, around 11% being singletons. The receptor was isolated from a man between 25 and 39 years old with type 1 diabetes. The rearrangement uses TRBV5-4 and TRBJ1-6; 7 nucleotides match TRBD1. What was sequenced was naive CD4+ T cells from blood. CDR3 nucleotide sequence: TGTGCCAGCAGCTTGCAGGGGACAGAGAATTCACCCCTCCACTTT. It is translated as CASSLQGTENSPLHF.